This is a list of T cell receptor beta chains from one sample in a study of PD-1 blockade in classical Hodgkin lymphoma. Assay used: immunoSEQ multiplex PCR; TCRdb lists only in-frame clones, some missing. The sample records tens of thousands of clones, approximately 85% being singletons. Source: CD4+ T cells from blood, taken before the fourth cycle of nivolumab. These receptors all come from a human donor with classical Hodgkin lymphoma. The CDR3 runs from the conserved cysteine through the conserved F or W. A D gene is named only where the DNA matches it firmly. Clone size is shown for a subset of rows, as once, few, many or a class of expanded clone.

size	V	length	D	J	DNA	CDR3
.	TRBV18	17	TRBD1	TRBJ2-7	TGTGCCAGCTCACCATGGGGTTTAGGGACAGGGAGCTACGAGCAGTACTTC	CASSPWGLGTGSYEQYF
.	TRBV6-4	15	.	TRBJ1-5	TGTGCCAGCAGCCCTGAGGGACTAAGCAATCAGCCCCAGCATTTT	CASSPEGLSNQPQHF
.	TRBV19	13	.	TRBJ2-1	TGTGCCAGTAGTATACCTCAGGGGAATGAGCAGTTCTTC	CASSIPQGNEQFF
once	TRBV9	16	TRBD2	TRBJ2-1	TGTGCCAGCAGCACTACCGGGACTAGCAGTTACAATGAGCAGTTCTTC	CASSTTGTSSYNEQFF
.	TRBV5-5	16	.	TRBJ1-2	TGTGCCAGCAGCTTTGCGGCCAGGGTAGCGAACTATGGCTACACCTTC	CASSFAARVANYGYTF
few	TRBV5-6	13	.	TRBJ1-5	TGTGCCAGCAGTTGGGACAACAATCAGCCCCAGCATTTT	CASSWDNNQPQHF
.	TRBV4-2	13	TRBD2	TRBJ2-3	TGTGCCAGCAGCCAAGATTGGGAGGGGACGCAGTATTTT	CASSQDWEGTQYF
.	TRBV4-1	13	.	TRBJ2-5	TGCGCCAGCAGCCAAGTCAGGGCCGAGACCCAGTACTTC	CASSQVRAETQYF
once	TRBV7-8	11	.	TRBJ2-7	TGTGCCAGCAGCGCCCAGTACGAGCAGTACTTC	CASSAQYEQYF
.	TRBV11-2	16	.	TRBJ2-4	TGTGCCAGCAGCCGAAACAGGGACTCGGCCAAAAACATTCAGTACTTC	CASSRNRDSAKNIQYF
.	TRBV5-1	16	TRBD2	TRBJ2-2	TGCGCCAGCAGCTTGGTTCTAGCGGGGAACACCGGGGAGCTGTTTTTT	CASSLVLAGNTGELFF
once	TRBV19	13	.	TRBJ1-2	TGTGCCAGTAGCCCGGACAGCAACTATGGCTACACCTTC	CASSPDSNYGYTF
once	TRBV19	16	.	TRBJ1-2	TGTGCCAGTAGAAAACCGGGACGGAGCAATCTCTATGGCTACACCTTC	CASRKPGRSNLYGYTF
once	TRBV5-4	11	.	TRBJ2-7	TGTGCCAGCAGCTTGGGGGACGAGCAGTACTTC	CASSLGDEQYF
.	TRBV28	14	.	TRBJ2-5	TGTGCCAGCAGTTTATTTCAAGGGGGGGAGACCCAGTACTTC	CASSLFQGGETQYF
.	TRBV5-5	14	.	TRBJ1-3	TGTGCCAGCAGCAGCCTATCAGATGGAAACACCATATATTTT	CASSSLSDGNTIYF
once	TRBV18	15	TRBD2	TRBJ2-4	TGTGCCAGCTCCTATGATAGCGGGAGTTGGAACATTCAGTACTTC	CASSYDSGSWNIQYF
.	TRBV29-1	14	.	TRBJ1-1	TGCAGCGTAGAAGTCCCAAAGTTGAACACTGAAGCTTTCTTT	CSVEVPKLNTEAFF
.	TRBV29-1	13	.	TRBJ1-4	TGCAGCGTTGTGAGGGGCCGGAATGAAAAACTGTTTTTT	CSVVRGRNEKLFF
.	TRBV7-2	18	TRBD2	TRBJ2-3	TGTGCCAGCAGTCGTCCGGACTGGCGGACTAGCGGCACAGATACGCAGTATTTT	CASSRPDWRTSGTDTQYF
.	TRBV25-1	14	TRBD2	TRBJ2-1	TGTGCCAGCAGTAGACTAGCGGGAGGTGGTGAGCAGTTCTTC	CASSRLAGGGEQFF
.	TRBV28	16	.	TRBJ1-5	TGTGCCAGCAGTTTTTCGAGGGCCGCTGCCAATCAGCCCCAGCATTTT	CASSFSRAAANQPQHF
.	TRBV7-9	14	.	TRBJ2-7	TGTGCCAGCAGCTTGGCCGTTGGGTCCTACGAGCAGTACTTC	CASSLAVGSYEQYF
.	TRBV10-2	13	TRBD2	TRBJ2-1	TGCGCCAGCAGTGCCAGCGGGAGGAGTGAGCAGTTCTTC	CASSASGRSEQFF
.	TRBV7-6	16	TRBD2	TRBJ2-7	TGTGCCAGCAGCACCCGGACTAGCGGGAGCTTTTACGAGCAGTACTTC	CASSTRTSGSFYEQYF
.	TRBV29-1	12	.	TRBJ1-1	TGCAGCGGAACAGGATTTGTGACTGAAGCTTTCTTT	CSGTGFVTEAFF
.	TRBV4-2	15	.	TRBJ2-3	TGTGCCAGCAGCCAAGATGGGACTAGCACAGATACGCAGTATTTT	CASSQDGTSTDTQYF
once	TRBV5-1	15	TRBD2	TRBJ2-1	TGCGCCAGCAGCTTTCCAGCGGGGATGAACAATGAGCAGTTCTTC	CASSFPAGMNNEQFF
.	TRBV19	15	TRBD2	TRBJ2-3	TGTGCCACCGGACTAGCGGGAGGAAGCACAGATACGCAGTATTTT	CATGLAGGSTDTQYF
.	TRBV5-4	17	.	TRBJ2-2	TGTGCCAGCAGCTTTGGGACAACCCGCACGAACACCGGGGAGCTGTTTTTT	CASSFGTTRTNTGELFF
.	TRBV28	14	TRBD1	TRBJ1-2	TGTGCCAGCATTTCCGGACAGGGGAGCTATGGCTACACCTTC	CASISGQGSYGYTF
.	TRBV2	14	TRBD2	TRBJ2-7	TGTGCCAGCAGTGGAGAACCGGGAGGCTACGAGCAGTACTTC	CASSGEPGGYEQYF
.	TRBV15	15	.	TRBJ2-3	TGTGCCACCAGCAGAGCCCCCGGCGGGACAGATACGCAGTATTTT	CATSRAPGGTDTQYF
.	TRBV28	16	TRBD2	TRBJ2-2	TGTGCCAGCCTCTCCGGGACTAGCGGATACACCGGGGAGCTGTTTTTT	CASLSGTSGYTGELFF
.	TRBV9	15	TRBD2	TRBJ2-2	TGTGCCAGCAGCGTAGTGCGGGAGGGCCCCGGGGAGCTGTTTTTT	CASSVVREGPGELFF
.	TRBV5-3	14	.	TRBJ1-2	TGTGCCAGCAGCTTGGCCGAACAGGGCTATGGCTACACCTTC	CASSLAEQGYGYTF
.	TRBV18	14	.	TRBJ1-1	TGTGCCAGCTCACCAGGAACAGGGAACACTGAAGCTTTCTTT	CASSPGTGNTEAFF
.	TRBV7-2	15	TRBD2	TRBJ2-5	TGTGCCAGCACACCGGGCGGCCTAGCGGGAGGGACCCAGTACTTC	CASTPGGLAGGTQYF
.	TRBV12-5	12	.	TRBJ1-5	TGTGCTAGTGCCAGGGACGATCAGCCCCAGCATTTT	CASARDDQPQHF
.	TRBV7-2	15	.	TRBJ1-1	TGTGCCACACAGACACTAGGCAACCAAAACACTGAAGCTTTCTTT	CATQTLGNQNTEAFF
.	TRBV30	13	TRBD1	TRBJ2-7	TGTGCCTGGACCCGGGACAGGGAAAACGAGCAGTACTTC	CAWTRDRENEQYF
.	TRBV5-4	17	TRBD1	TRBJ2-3	TGTGCCAGCAGCTTGGCCCGGGGGACAGGTTCAGGATATACGCAGTATTTT	CASSLARGTGSGYTQYF
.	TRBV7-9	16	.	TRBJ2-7	TGTGCCAGCAGCCCGACGTTGAGGAGCATGGGCTACGAGCAGTACTTC	CASSPTLRSMGYEQYF
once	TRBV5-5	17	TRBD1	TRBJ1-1	TGTGCCAGCAGCCCACATACAGGGGGCCCCTTGAACACTGAAGCTTTCTTT	CASSPHTGGPLNTEAFF
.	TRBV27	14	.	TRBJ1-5	TGTGCCAGCAGTGACCGATGGGGGTTTCAGCCCCAGCATTTT	CASSDRWGFQPQHF
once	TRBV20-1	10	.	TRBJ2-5	TGCAGTGCTAGACAAGAGACCCAGTACTTC	CSARQETQYF
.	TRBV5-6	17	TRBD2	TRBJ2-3	TGTGCCAGCAGCTTTCGACGACTAGCGGGAGTTGAGAATACGCAGTATTTT	CASSFRRLAGVENTQYF
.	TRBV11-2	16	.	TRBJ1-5	TGTGCCAGCAGCTTAGGGGTCCGGGCTAGCAATCAGCCCCAGCATTTT	CASSLGVRASNQPQHF
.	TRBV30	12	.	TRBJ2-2	TGTGCCTGGGGTCGAGGGCCCGGGGAGCTGTTTTTT	CAWGRGPGELFF
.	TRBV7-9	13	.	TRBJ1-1	TGTGCCAGCAGCTACCCCGCGTCGTCTGAAGCTTTCTTT	CASSYPASSEAFF
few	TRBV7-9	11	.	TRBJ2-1	TGTGCCAGCAGCCCTCATAATGAGCAGTTCTTC	CASSPHNEQFF
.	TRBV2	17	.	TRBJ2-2	TGTGCCAGCAGTGTATGGGGGCTGGGTCAGGGCACCGGGGAGCTGTTTTTT	CASSVWGLGQGTGELFF
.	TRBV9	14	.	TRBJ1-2	TGTGCCAGCAGCGTAGATGCCGCCAACTATGGCTACACCTTC	CASSVDAANYGYTF
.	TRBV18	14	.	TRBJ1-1	TGTGCCAGCTCACCATACAGGGAGGCCACTGAAGCTTTCTTT	CASSPYREATEAFF
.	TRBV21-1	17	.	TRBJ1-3	TGTGCCAGCAGCGGGGGTCCGCCTTGTCCCTCTGGAAACACCATATATTTT	CASSGGPPCPSGNTIYF